These 27 T cell receptor beta chains were all obtained from the same sample, sequenced in a study of cytomegalovirus exposure and HLA in healthy donors. Primers included in the PCR were 60 Vbeta and 13 Jbeta primers. Profiled with immunoSEQ multiplex PCR; TCRdb holds only in-frame clones, not every one. The sample has about 95,000 clones; more than 75% are singletons. The sequenced sample was PBMCs. Receptor source: a man aged 30 to 39 in good health and CMV-seropositive.

This CDR3 reads CASSLGGAPYTDTQYF. CDR3 sequence (DNA): TGTGCCAGCAGCTTAGGGGGGGCCCCTTACACAGATACGCAGTATTTT. The rearrangement joins TRBV13 to TRBJ2-3, with D possibly TRBD1 on 6 matching bases. CDR1 PRHDT and CDR2 FYEKMQ come from the germline V gene (reference sequence). Trimming took off 0 bases at V and 2 bases at J, with 12 bases between the two ends. There are 16 residues in the CDR3.

The genes are TRBV6-5 and TRBJ2-5; D is unclear. CDR1 is MNHEY and CDR2 is SVGAGI in the germline V gene. The CDR3 covers 14 residues. The ends were cut back, 0 bases at V and 5 bases at J, with 10 bases in the middle. CDR3 DNA: TGTGCCAGCAGTTACTCCGCTCTTCGGGAGACCCAGTACTTC. Translating gives CASSYSALRETQYF.

Only a few counts were recorded for this clone. This chain connects TRBV6-5 to TRBJ1-3, with 7 nucleotides matching TRBD1. The germline gives CDR1 MNHEY, CDR2 SVGAGI. The CDR3 contains 14 residues. J was trimmed by 4 bases and V by 6 bases; bases with no gene match: 6. DNA for the CDR3: TGTGCCAGCAGCCCCGGGACAGTGGGAAACACCATATATTTT. It specifies CASSPGTVGNTIYF.

The chain has TRBV7-3 and TRBJ2-1; 9 bases map to TRBD2. CDR1 SGHTA and CDR2 FQGTGA come from the germline V gene. The CDR3 has 14 amino acids. V was pared by 8 bases and J by 10 bases, with 12 bases of the junction left unmatched. CDR3 residues: CASRGGGGGVEQFF. CDR3 nucleotides: TGTGCCAGCCGCGGCGGGGGGGGAGGTGTGGAGCAGTTCTTC.

The V call is TRBV6-1, the J call TRBJ1-2, with D possibly matching TRBD1 (6 bases). Germline assignment: CDR1 MNHNS and CDR2 SASEGT. The length of the CDR3 is 15 residues. With 7 bases removed from V and 4 bases from J, the gap between germline ends came to 19 bases. The CDR3 reads CASTLGGPTLYGYTF. The CDR3 DNA is TGTGCCAGCACCCTAGGGGGACCGACCCTCTATGGCTACACCTTC.

The rearrangement links TRBV7-9 to TRBJ2-4; 11 positions agree with TRBD1. Germline V gene lookup returns CDR1 SEHNR and CDR2 FQNEAQ (reference sequence). J was trimmed by 5 bases and V by 3 bases; bases with no gene match: 3. The CDR3 has 15 residues. The CDR3 nucleotides read TGTGCCAGCAGCTTTTGGACAGGGGGCCAAAACATTCAGTACTTC. Protein sequence: CASSFWTGGQNIQYF.

The chain recombines TRBV7-3 with TRBJ1-1; D may be TRBD1 (6 bases). This CDR3 is 14 amino acids long. Germline assignment: CDR1 SGHTA and CDR2 FQGTGA. With 1 base removed from V and 9 bases from J, the gap between germline ends came to 15 bases. CDR3 in DNA: TGTGCCAGCAGCTTAAATCCAGGGGAAAGAAAAGCTTTCTTT. This encodes CASSLNPGERKAFF.

This clone appeared a single time. CDR3 sequence: CASSRTGPRTNEKLFF. In DNA, the CDR3 is TGCGCCAGCAGCCGGACAGGGCCGCGAACTAATGAAAAACTGTTTTTT. The rearrangement links TRBV5-1 to TRBJ1-4; 8 bases match TRBD1. The CDR3 totals 16 residues. Germline CDR1 reads SGHRS; CDR2 reads YFSETQ. The junction had 6 bases not matched to a gene; V was cut back by 4 bases and J by 1 base.

The chain is built from TRBV9 and TRBJ2-1; perhaps TRBD2 as D (6 bases). CDR3 length equals 14 residues. V lost 1 base and J lost 8, with 13 bases in between. Per germline, CDR1 SGDLS and CDR2 YYNGEE. CDR3 coding DNA: TGTGCCAGCAGCGTACGGGGGATTGAGGATGAGCAGTTCTTC. It translates to CASSVRGIEDEQFF.

This clone came up a few times. The chain uses TRBV18 and TRBJ1-3; unclear D gene. The length of the CDR3 is 14 residues. Germline-derived CDR1 and CDR2 are KGHSH and LQKENI. V lost 2 bases and J lost 5, with 10 bases in between. Here the CDR3 DNA reads TGTGCCAGCTCACCAAACGGGTTCCGAAACACCATATATTTT. Translating gives CASSPNGFRNTIYF.

The chain combines TRBV19 with TRBJ2-3, with 7 bases fitting TRBD1. The germline V gene encodes CDR1 LNHDA and CDR2 SQIVND (reference sequence). The CDR3 has 15 residues. Trimming cost V 5 bases and J 3 bases; bases outside gene matches: 8. The CDR3 sequence: CASSLHSQGTDTQYF. The CDR3 coding sequence is TGTGCCAGTAGTCTACATTCACAGGGGACAGATACGCAGTATTTT.

V usage is TRBV18 and J usage is TRBJ2-3; TRBD2 aligns across 8 bases. Germline loops: CDR1 KGHSH, CDR2 LQKENI. The CDR3 is 16 amino acids. The trim removed 0 bases at V and 3 bases at J, leaving 5 bases unmatched. The CDR3 reads CASSPPRLASTDTQYF. CDR3 coding DNA: TGTGCCAGCTCACCACCGAGACTAGCGAGTACAGATACGCAGTATTTT.

CDR3 in amino acids: CASKWGGEKLFF. CDR3 coding DNA: TGTGCCAGCAAATGGGGAGGCGAAAAACTGTTTTTT. The genes are TRBV25-1 and TRBJ1-4; D remains ambiguous. The CDR3 runs to 12 residues. Trimming removed 7 bases at V and 8 bases at J, with 11 bases between. The germline gives CDR1 MGHDK, CDR2 SYGVNS.

The chain links TRBV11-2 to TRBJ2-5, with unresolved D. The germline V and J ends were trimmed by 0 bases and 0 bases, with 5 bases remaining between them. Germline values: CDR1 SGHAT, CDR2 FQNNGV. The CDR3 extends over 14 amino acids. Written as DNA, the CDR3 is TGTGCCAGCAGCTTAGATATCGACCAAGAGACCCAGTACTTC. Translated: CASSLDIDQETQYF.

This sequence joins TRBV5-4 and TRBJ2-7; 11 bases agree with TRBD1. CDR3 length equals 14 residues. Germline CDR1 SGHNT, CDR2 YYREEE (reference sequence). J gave up 2 bases and V 4 bases, and 2 bases lay outside the gene matches. The CDR3 region is CASSGQGAPYEQYF. CDR3 DNA sequence: TGTGCCAGCAGCGGACAGGGGGCGCCCTACGAGCAGTACTTC. Full variable domain (missing parts from reference TRBV5-4 and TRBJ2-7): ETGVTQSPTHLIKTRGQQVTLRCSSQSGHNTVSWYQQALGQGPQFIFQYYREEENGRGNFPPRFSGLQFPNYSSELNVNALELDDSALYLCASSGQGAPYEQYFGPGTRLTVT.

In this sample, this clone turned up once. The chain uses TRBV5-4 and TRBJ2-2; maybe TRBD2 (7 bases). The V end was cut by 5 bases, the J end by 6 bases, with 20 bases between. CDR1 SGHNT and CDR2 YYREEE come from the germline V gene (reference sequence). This CDR3 has 16 amino acids. The CDR3: CASSPLGGRRAGELFF. The CDR3 bases are TGTGCCAGCAGTCCCTTGGGGGGGCGCAGAGCCGGGGAGCTGTTTTTT.

The chain is built from TRBV6-1 and TRBJ1-4; 12 nucleotides match TRBD1. J was trimmed by 11 bases and V by 10 bases; bases with no gene match: 8. CDR1 MNHNS and CDR2 SASEGT come from the germline V gene. The CDR3 consists of 13 residues. CDR3 loop: CAISGTGGEKLFF. In nucleotides, the CDR3 is TGTGCCATTTCCGGGACAGGGGGCGAGAAACTGTTTTTT.

The CDR3 DNA reads TGTGCCAGCAGCCAAGCGCTAGAACAGCCCCAGCATTTT. Protein sequence: CASSQALEQPQHF. This chain connects TRBV4-2 to TRBJ1-5; D is unresolved. The V gene's germline CDR1 is LGHNA and CDR2 YNFKEQ. Trimming pared 1 base from V and 7 bases from J, leaving 8 bases between. The CDR3 covers 13 residues.

This clone was seen a few times. The chain is built from TRBV6-6 and TRBJ2-3; D gene ambiguous. The germline CDR1 and CDR2 sequences are MNHNY and SVGAGI (reference sequence). This CDR3 contains 14 residues. With 6 bases removed from V and 0 bases from J, the gap between germline ends came to 10 bases. The CDR3, as DNA: TGTGCCAGCAGATTCCTCGTAAGCACAGATACGCAGTATTTT. Translation: CASRFLVSTDTQYF.

The V gene is TRBV12-5, the J gene TRBJ2-5, with 10 bases identical to TRBD1. The ends lost 7 bases at V and 3 bases at J; junction bases unmatched: 8. CDR1 and CDR2 (germline): LGHNT, FRNRAP. The CDR3 extends over 15 amino acids. The CDR3 coding sequence is TGTGCTAGTGCCCCCGGGACAGGGGTAAAAGAGACCCAGTACTTC. It codes for CASAPGTGVKETQYF.

This clone came up once. V usage is TRBV5-6 and J usage is TRBJ2-5; possible D gene TRBD2, 6 bases. In germline, CDR1 is SGHDT, CDR2 YYEEEE. V was shortened by 0 bases and J by 3 bases, with 6 bases between the two germline ends. This CDR3 is built from 13 residues. The CDR3 loop reads CASSLGREETQYF. The CDR3 nucleotides read TGTGCCAGCAGCTTGGGGAGGGAAGAGACCCAGTACTTC.

The chain uses TRBV15 and TRBJ2-5; possibly TRBD1 for D (8 bases). CDR1 is LNHNV and CDR2 is YYDKDF in the germline V gene (reference sequence). This CDR3 comprises 13 residues. Trimming took off 5 bases at V and 5 bases at J, with 12 bases between the two ends. The DNA of the CDR3 is TGTGCCACCAGCGGACAGGGAGGGGAGACCCAGTACTTC. Translating gives CATSGQGGETQYF.

J is TRBJ2-1 and V is TRBV6-1; D perhaps matches TRBD2 (5 bases). The ends were cut back, 4 bases at V and 0 bases at J, with 7 bases in the middle. In germline, CDR1 is MNHNS, CDR2 SASEGT. CDR3 length equals 14 residues. For the CDR3, the DNA is TGTGCCAGCAGTGGTGGGAGCTCCTACAATGAGCAGTTCTTC. It translates to CASSGGSSYNEQFF.

This chain links TRBV6-5 with TRBJ1-3; TRBD1 might be the D (5 bases). This CDR3 is built from 14 residues. Trimming stripped 8 bases from V and 4 bases from J, with 15 bases between. Germline V gives CDR1 MNHEY, CDR2 SVGAGI. The CDR3 DNA sequence: TGTGCCAGCCGCGGTCGGGGGACGGGAAACACCATATATTTT. It translates to CASRGRGTGNTIYF.

This clone has just one count. The CDR3, as DNA: TGTGCCAGCAGCCCGAGGGCGTTCATGGGCACCGGGGAGCTGTTTTTT. It specifies CASSPRAFMGTGELFF. J is TRBJ2-2 and V is TRBV4-2; TRBD2 might be the D (5 bases). This CDR3 is 16 amino acids long. V dropped 4 bases and J dropped 4 bases, with 16 bases sitting between them. The germline V gene encodes CDR1 LGHNA and CDR2 YNFKEQ.

A few counts support this clone. The V gene is TRBV7-9, the J gene TRBJ2-1, with 7 bases fitting TRBD2. Germline V gene lookup returns CDR1 SEHNR and CDR2 FQNEAQ (reference sequence). Trimming cost V 5 bases and J 9 bases; bases outside gene matches: 7. The CDR3 contains 13 residues. CDR3 region: CASSPSGIPEQFF. CDR3 nucleotide sequence: TGTGCCAGCAGCCCCAGCGGGATCCCTGAGCAGTTCTTC.

The rearrangement uses TRBV4-1 and TRBJ2-7; 10 positions match TRBD2. The CDR3 length is 16 residues. The V gene end was trimmed by 1 base and the J gene end by 5 bases; junction bases not matched to a gene: 8. Germline V gene data show CDR1 as MGHRA and CDR2 as YSYEKL. The CDR3 here is CASSQVRGSGRNEQYF. The CDR3 DNA follows: TGCGCCAGCAGCCAAGTCCGAGGTAGCGGGAGGAACGAGCAGTACTTC.